The clone carrying this T cell receptor beta chain was counted only a few times. Both 60 Vbeta primers and 13 Jbeta primers went into the PCR. TCRdb's table, derived via immunoSEQ multiplex PCR, lists solely in-frame clones and lacks some. The sample has roughly 100,000 clones, over 70% seen once. This sample was taken from a study of cytomegalovirus exposure and HLA in healthy donors. The length of the CDR3 is 14 residues. The V gene lost 0 bases and the J gene lost 8 bases, with 11 bases spanning the gap. From germline, CDR1 is MNHEY and CDR2 SVGAGI. This clonotype was obtained from a male donor in good health and CMV-seronegative. V gene TRBV6-5 combines with J gene TRBJ2-1, with D possibly TRBD2 on 6 matching bases. The sample was PBMCs. DNA of the CDR3: TGTGCCAGCAGTTACTCGACTAGATCCGATGAGCAGTTCTTC. Its translation: CASSYSTRSDEQFF.